This T cell receptor (beta chain) was obtained from a study of cytotoxic CD8 clonotypes in ibrutinib-treated CLL. Overall study: Within the patient group, around twelve were relapsed/refractory and fewer than 16 treatment-naive, and roughly 18 were IGHV unmutated. Outcomes included some 24 partial and 2 complete responses; after median roughly six years, roughly 15 stayed remitted and about twelve progressed. The study's findings and limits: Clonality measured at baseline exceeded age-matched healthy donors, tracking circulating CD8+ T-cell counts.

Germline assignment: CDR1 MNHNS and CDR2 SASEGT. The CDR3 runs 15 residues. Unmatched junction bases numbered 11, after V lost 4 bases and J lost 7 bases. T cells were sequenced at a targeted depth of 1 in 200,000 to 1 in 1 million. The method was immunoSEQ multiplex PCR; TCRdb's version includes in-frame clones alone and lacks a portion of them. The data show fewer than 400,000 clones, around 66% seen once. This clone turned up a few times. Antigen unknown. The receptor comes from a human donor with chronic lymphocytic leukemia. Sequences were derived from PBMCs, sampled after 36 months of ibrutinib treatment. This sequence joins TRBV6-1 and TRBJ2-7; 9 positions match TRBD1. CDR3 sequence (DNA): TGTGCCAGCAGTGCTTTACAGGGGGCGTCCTTTGAGCAGTACTTC. Translation: CASSALQGASFEQYF.